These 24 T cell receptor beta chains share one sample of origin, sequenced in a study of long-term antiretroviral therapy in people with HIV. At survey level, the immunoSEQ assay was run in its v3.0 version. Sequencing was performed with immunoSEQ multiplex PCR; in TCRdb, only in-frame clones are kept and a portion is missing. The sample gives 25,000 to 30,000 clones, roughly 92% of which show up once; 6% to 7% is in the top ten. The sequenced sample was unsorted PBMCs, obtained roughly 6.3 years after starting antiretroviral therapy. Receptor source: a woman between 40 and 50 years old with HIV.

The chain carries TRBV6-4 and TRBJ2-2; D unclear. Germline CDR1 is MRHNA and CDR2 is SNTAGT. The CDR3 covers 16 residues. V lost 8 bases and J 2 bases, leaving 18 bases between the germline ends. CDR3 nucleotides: TGTGCCAGCGCAAAGGGCAGGCCACATAACACCGGGGAGCTGTTTTTT. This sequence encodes CASAKGRPHNTGELFF.

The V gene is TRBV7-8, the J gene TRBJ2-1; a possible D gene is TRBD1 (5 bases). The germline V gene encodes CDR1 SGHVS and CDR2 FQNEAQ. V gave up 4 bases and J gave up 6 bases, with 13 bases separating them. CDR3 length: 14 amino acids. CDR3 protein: CASSSQGFSNEQFF. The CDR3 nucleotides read TGTGCCAGCAGCTCTCAGGGTTTTTCCAATGAGCAGTTCTTC.

This CDR3 reads CASNPGVVNTEAFF. The CDR3 DNA sequence: TGTGCCAGTAACCCCGGTGTTGTGAACACTGAAGCTTTCTTT. The J gene is TRBJ1-1, the V gene TRBV19; D unresolved. Germline loops: CDR1 LNHDA, CDR2 SQIVND (reference sequence). CDR3 length: 14 residues. Trimming shortened V by 7 bases and J by 0 bases, and 12 bases separated the two germline ends.

The CDR3 is CASSGQSNYGYTF. The CDR3 region has the DNA TGTGCCAGCAGTGGACAGTCTAACTATGGCTACACCTTC. V is TRBV27 and J is TRBJ1-2; D may be TRBD1 (6 bases). Germline assignment: CDR1 MNHEY and CDR2 SMNVEV (reference sequence). The CDR3 is 13 amino acids. Trimming removed 5 bases at V and 0 bases at J, with 7 bases between.

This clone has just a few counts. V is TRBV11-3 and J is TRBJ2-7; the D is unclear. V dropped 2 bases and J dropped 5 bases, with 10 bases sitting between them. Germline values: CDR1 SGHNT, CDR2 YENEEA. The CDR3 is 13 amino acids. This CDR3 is CASSLTRWDEQYF. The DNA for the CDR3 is TGTGCCAGCAGCTTAACGCGGTGGGACGAGCAGTACTTC.

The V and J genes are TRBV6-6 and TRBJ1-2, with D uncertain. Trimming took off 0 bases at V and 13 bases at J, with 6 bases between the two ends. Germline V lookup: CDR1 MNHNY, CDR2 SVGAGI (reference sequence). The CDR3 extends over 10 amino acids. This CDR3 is CASSYSIGTF. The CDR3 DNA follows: TGTGCCAGCAGTTACTCGATTGGCACCTTC.

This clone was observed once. As DNA, the CDR3 is TGTGCCAGCAGCTCAAGAGGGACAGGGGGCGCCGGCAACTATGGCTACACCTTC. It codes for CASSSRGTGGAGNYGYTF. V is TRBV7-2 and J is TRBJ1-2; TRBD1 aligns across 12 bases. Germline CDR1 and CDR2: SGHTA and FQGNSA. CDR3 length equals 18 residues. The V segment lost 4 bases and the J segment 2 bases; nucleotides outside the gene matches: 11. The complete variable domain, with remaining parts taken from reference TRBV7-2 and TRBJ1-2, reads GAGVSQSPSNKVTEKGKDVELRCDPISGHTALYWYRQSLGQGLEFLIYFQGNSAPDKSGLPSDRFSAERTGGSVSTLTIQRTQQEDSAVYLCASSSRGTGGAGNYGYTFGSGTRLTVV.

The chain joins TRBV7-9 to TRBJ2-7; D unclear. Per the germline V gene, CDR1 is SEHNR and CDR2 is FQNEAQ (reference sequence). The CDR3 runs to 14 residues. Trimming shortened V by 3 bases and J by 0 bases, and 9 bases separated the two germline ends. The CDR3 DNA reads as TGTGCCAGCAGCTTTGCCTTGGACTCCTACGAGCAGTACTTC. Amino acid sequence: CASSFALDSYEQYF. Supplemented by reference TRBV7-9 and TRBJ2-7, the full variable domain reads DTGVSQNPRHKITKRGQNVTFRCDPISEHNRLYWYRQTLGQGPEFLTYFQNEAQLEKSRLLSDRFSAERPKGSFSTLEIQRTEQGDSAMYLCASSFALDSYEQYFGPGTRLTVT.

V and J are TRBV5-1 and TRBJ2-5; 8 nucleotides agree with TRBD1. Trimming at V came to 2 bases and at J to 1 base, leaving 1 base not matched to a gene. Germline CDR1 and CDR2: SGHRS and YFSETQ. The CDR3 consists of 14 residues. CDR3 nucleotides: TGCGCCAGCAGCTTACAGGGGGGCCAAGAGACCCAGTACTTC. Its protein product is CASSLQGGQETQYF.

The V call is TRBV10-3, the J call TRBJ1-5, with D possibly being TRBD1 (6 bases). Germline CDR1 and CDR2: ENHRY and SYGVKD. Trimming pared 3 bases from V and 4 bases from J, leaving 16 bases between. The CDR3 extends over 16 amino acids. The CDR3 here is CAISEQGIRVNQPQHF. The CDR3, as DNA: TGTGCCATCAGTGAACAGGGAATAAGGGTAAATCAGCCCCAGCATTTT.

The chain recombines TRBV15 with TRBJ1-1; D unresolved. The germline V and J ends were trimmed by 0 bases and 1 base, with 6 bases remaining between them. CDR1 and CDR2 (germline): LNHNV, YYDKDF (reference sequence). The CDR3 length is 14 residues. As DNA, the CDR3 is TGTGCCACCAGCAGAGACCTGACGAACACTGAAGCTTTCTTT. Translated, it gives CATSRDLTNTEAFF. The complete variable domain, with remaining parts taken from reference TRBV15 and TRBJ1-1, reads DAMVIQNPRYQVTQFGKPVTLSCSQTLNHNVMYWYQQKSSQAPKLLFHYYDKDFNNEADTPDNFQSRRPNTSFCFLDIRSPGLGDTAMYLCATSRDLTNTEAFFGQGTRLTVV.

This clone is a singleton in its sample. The CDR3 DNA follows: TGTGCCAGCAGTGAACCAGTGCAGGGTGTCACAGATACGCAGTATTTT. Translating gives CASSEPVQGVTDTQYF. This chain links TRBV25-1 with TRBJ2-3; D is possibly TRBD1 (5 bases). V lost 2 bases, J lost 2 bases, and 14 bases lay in between. The V gene's germline CDR1 is MGHDK and CDR2 SYGVNS. The CDR3 runs to 16 residues.

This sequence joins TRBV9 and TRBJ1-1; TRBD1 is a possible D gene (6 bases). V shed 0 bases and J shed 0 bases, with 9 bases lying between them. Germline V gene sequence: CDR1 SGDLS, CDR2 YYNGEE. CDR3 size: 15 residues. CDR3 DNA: TGTGCCAGCAGCGTAGTGACAGGCTTGAACACTGAAGCTTTCTTT. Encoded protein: CASSVVTGLNTEAFF.

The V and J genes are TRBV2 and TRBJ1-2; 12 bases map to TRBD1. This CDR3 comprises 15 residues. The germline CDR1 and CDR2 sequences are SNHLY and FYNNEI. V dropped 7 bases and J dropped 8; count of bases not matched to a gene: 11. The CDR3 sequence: CASKPGTGGAGGYTF. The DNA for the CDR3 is TGTGCCAGCAAACCAGGGACAGGGGGCGCTGGGGGCTACACCTTC.

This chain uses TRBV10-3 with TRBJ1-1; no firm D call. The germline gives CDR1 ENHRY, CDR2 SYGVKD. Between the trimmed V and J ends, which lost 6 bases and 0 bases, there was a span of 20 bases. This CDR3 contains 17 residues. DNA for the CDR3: TGTGCCATCAGCCGCGGCGAAGGCTCCCCAATGAACACTGAAGCTTTCTTT. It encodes CAISRGEGSPMNTEAFF.

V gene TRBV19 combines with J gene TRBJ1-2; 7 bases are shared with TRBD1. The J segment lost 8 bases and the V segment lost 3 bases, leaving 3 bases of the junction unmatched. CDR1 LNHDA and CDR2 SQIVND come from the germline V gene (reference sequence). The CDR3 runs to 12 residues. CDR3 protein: CASSITGEGYTF. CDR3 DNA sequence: TGTGCCAGTAGTATCACAGGGGAAGGCTACACCTTC. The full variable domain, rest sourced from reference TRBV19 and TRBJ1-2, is DGGITQSPKYLFRKEGQNVTLSCEQNLNHDAMYWYRQDPGQGLRLIYYSQIVNDFQKGDIAEGYSVSREKKESFPLTVTSAQKNPTAFYLCASSITGEGYTFGSGTRLTVV.

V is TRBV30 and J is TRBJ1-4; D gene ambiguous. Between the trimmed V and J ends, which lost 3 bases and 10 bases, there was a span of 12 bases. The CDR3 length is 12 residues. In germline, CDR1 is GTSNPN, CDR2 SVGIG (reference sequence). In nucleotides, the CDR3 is TGTGCCTGGAGGGTCCCTTTAGGAAAACTGTTTTTT. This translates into CAWRVPLGKLFF.

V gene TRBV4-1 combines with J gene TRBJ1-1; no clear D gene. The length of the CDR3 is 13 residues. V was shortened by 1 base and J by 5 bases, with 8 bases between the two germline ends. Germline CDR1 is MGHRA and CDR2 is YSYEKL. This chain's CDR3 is CASSQGSRTEAFF. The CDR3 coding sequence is TGCGCCAGCAGCCAAGGCAGCAGAACTGAAGCTTTCTTT.

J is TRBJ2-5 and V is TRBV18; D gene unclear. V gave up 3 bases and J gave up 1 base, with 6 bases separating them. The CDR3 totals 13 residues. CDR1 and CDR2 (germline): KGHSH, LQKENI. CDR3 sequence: CASSPPAQETQYF. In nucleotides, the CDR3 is TGTGCCAGCTCACCTCCCGCCCAAGAGACCCAGTACTTC.

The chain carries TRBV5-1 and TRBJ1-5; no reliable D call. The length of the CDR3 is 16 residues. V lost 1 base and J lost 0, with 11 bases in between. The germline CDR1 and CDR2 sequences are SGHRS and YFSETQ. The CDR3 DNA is TGCGCCAGCAGCTTGCAAGGGCCGGATAGCAATCAGCCCCAGCATTTT. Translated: CASSLQGPDSNQPQHF.

The CDR3 region is CASSPSRLSRVYTNYGYTF. DNA of the CDR3: TGCGCCAGCAGCCCTTCTAGGTTAAGCAGGGTGTACACTAACTATGGCTACACCTTC. The rearrangement links TRBV4-1 to TRBJ1-2; D perhaps matches TRBD1 (5 bases). The CDR3 is 19 amino acids. Trimming removed 4 bases from V and 0 bases from J, with 24 bases in between. The germline V gene has CDR1 MGHRA and CDR2 YSYEKL.

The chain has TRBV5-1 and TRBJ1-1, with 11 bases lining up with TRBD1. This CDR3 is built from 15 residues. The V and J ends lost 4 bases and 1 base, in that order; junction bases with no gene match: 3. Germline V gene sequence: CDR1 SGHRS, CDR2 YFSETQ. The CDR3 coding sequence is TGCGCCAGCAGCCCGGGGACAGGGGGGAACACTGAAGCTTTCTTT. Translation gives CASSPGTGGNTEAFF.

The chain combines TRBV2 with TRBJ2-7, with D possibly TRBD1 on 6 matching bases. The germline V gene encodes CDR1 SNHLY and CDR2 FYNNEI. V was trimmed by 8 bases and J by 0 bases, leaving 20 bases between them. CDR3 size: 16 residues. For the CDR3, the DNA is TGTGCCAGCTTCCGGGATGGGGGCCCGACCTCCTACGAGCAGTACTTC. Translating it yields CASFRDGGPTSYEQYF.

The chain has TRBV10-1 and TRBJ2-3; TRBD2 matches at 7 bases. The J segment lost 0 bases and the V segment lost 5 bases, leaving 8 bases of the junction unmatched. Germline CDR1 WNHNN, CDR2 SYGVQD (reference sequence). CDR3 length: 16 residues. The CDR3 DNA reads TGCGCCAGCAGTCCCTCGGGGAGGGGAAGCACAGATACGCAGTATTTT. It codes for CASSPSGRGSTDTQYF.